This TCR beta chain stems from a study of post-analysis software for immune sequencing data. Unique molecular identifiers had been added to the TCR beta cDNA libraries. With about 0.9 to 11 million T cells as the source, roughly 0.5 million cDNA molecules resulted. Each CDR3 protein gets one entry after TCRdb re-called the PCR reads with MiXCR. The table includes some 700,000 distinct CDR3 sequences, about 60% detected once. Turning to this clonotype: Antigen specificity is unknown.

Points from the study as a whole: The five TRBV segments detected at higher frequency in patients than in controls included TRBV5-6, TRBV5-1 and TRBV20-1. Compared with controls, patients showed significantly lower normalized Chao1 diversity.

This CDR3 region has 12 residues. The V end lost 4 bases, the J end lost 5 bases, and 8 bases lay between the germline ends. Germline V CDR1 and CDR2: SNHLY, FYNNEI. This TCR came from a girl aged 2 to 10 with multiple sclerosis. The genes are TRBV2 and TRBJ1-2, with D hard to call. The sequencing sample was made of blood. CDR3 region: CASSGAEYGYTF. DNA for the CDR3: TGTGCCAGCAGTGGGGCAGAGTATGGCTACACCTTC.